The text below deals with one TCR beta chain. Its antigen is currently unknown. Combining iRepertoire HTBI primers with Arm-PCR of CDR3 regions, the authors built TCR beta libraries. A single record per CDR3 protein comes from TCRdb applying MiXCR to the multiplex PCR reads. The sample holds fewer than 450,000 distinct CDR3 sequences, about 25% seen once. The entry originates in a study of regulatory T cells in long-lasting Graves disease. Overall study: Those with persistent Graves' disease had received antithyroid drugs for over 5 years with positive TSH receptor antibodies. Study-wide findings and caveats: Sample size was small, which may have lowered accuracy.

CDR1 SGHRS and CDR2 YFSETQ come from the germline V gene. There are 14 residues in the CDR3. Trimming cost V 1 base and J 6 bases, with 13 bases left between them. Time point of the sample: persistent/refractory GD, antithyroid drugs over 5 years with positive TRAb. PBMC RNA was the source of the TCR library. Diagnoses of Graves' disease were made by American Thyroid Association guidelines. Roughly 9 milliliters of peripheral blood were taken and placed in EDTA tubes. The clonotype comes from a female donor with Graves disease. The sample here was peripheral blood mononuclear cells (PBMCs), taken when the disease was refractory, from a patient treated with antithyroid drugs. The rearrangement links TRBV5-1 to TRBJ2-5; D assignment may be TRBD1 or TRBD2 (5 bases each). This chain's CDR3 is CASSLLGDWKTQYF. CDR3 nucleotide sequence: TGCGCCAGCAGCTTGTTGGGGGATTGGAAGACCCAGTACTTC.